The 2 T cell receptor beta chains below all came from one sample that was sequenced in a study of blood T cell repertoires in COVID-19. Method: immunoSEQ multiplex PCR; TCRdb's copy keeps in-frame clones and lacks some. The table has around 60,000 clones, about 91% seen once. Sequencing used peripheral blood. These receptors all stem from a man in his 60s with acute or convalescent COVID-19.

The J gene is TRBJ1-2, the V gene TRBV28; TRBD1 matches at 9 bases. CDR1 is MDHEN and CDR2 is SYDVKM in the germline V gene. The junction had 9 bases not matched to a gene; V was cut back by 2 bases and J by 8 bases. CDR3 size: 15 residues. The CDR3 loop reads CASSLPTGTGRGYTF. The CDR3 nucleotides read TGTGCCAGCAGTTTACCTACCGGGACAGGGAGAGGCTACACCTTC.

V usage is TRBV6-6 and J usage is TRBJ2-1; 10 bases align to TRBD1. The germline CDR1 and CDR2 sequences are MNHNY and SVGAGI (reference sequence). The junction had 8 bases not matched to a gene; V was cut back by 6 bases and J by 6 bases. The CDR3 length is 15 residues. DNA for the CDR3: TGTGCCAGCAGCACACCGGGACAGGGGACCAATGAGCAGTTCTTC. Translating it yields CASSTPGQGTNEQFF.